Below, 9 T cell receptor beta chains from the same sample are listed, as sequenced in a study of T-cell memory formation after mild COVID-19. One entry per CDR3 protein, called by TCRdb with MiXCR from the 5' RACE reads. The repertoire has about half a million distinct CDR3 sequences, roughly 20% of them found once; the top ten carry roughly an eighth. Source material: PBMCs or a T cell subset sorted from them (not recorded which). The receptors were sampled from an adult woman who had mild COVID-19 (a few samples of this study predate the infection). Cell type and time point are not known.

The chain is built from TRBV4-1 and TRBJ2-5; possible D gene TRBD2, 7 bases. Germline CDR1 MGHRA, CDR2 YSYEKL. The CDR3 length is 19 residues. Trimming removed 3 bases from V and 1 base from J, with 24 bases in between. This CDR3 is CASSHPGLRGGAFQETQYF. CDR3 sequence (DNA): TGCGCCAGCAGCCACCCCGGGCTTAGGGGGGGGGCGTTCCAAGAGACCCAGTACTTC.

This rearrangement joins TRBV6-6 to TRBJ1-2, with 7 bases matching TRBD1. After removal of 6 bases from V and 3 bases from J, the junction contained 7 bases not matched to a gene. Looked up from germline, CDR1 is MNHNY and CDR2 is SVGAGI (reference sequence). The CDR3 runs 14 residues. The CDR3 reads CASRGTTGDYGYTF. The DNA for the CDR3 is TGTGCCAGCAGAGGGACTACAGGGGACTATGGCTACACCTTC.

This clonotype has only a few counts. This rearrangement joins TRBV27 to TRBJ1-1; perhaps TRBD1 as D (6 bases). Deletions cut 3 bases from V and 1 base from J, with 15 bases between. The CDR3 is made up of 16 amino acids. Germline loops: CDR1 MNHEY, CDR2 SMNVEV (reference sequence). CDR3 sequence: CASSFVVGARNTEAFF. As DNA, the CDR3 is TGTGCCAGCAGTTTCGTGGTGGGGGCCCGGAACACTGAAGCTTTCTTT.

V usage is TRBV29-1 and J usage is TRBJ2-7; no definite D call. The CDR3 is 13 amino acids. The germline gives CDR1 SQVTM, CDR2 ANQGSEA. Trimming took off 4 bases at V and 3 bases at J, with 13 bases between the two ends. CDR3 nucleotide sequence: TGCAGCGTTGGGTCCTTCCGGGTCTACGAGCAGTACTTC. Translated: CSVGSFRVYEQYF.

This CDR3 is CASSFNRALGEQYF. The CDR3 coding sequence is TGTGCCAGCAGTTTTAACAGGGCCCTAGGCGAGCAGTACTTC. This chain joins TRBV12-3 or TRBV12-4 and TRBJ2-7, with D possibly TRBD1 on 6 matching bases. The CDR3 has 14 amino acids. Trimming took 3 bases from V and 6 from J, leaving 15 bases between them.

The V and J genes are TRBV20-1 and TRBJ2-7, with D hard to call. Germline values: CDR1 DFQATT, CDR2 SNEGSKA (reference sequence). V lost 4 bases and J lost 2, with 15 bases in between. The CDR3 is made up of 14 amino acids. CDR3 bases: TGCAGTGCTACCCCCAGGTCCGGCCCCTACGAGCAGTACTTC. This encodes CSATPRSGPYEQYF.

With respect to this clonotype: The junction departs from the called germline gene at one end, perhaps through a read error. The rearrangement joins TRBV18 to TRBJ1-4, with D possibly TRBD1 on 5 matching bases. This CDR3 has 16 amino acids. CDR1 KGHSH and CDR2 LQKENI come from the germline V gene. The chain's CDR3 is CASSPRDAATNEKMIF. The CDR3 coding sequence is TGTGCCAGCTCACCACGGGACGCCGCAACTAATGAAAAAATGATTTTT.

This clonotype showed up just a few times. CDR3 region: CASSLEPGSYGEKLFF. The DNA for the CDR3 is TGTGCCAGCAGCTTAGAGCCGGGGTCGTATGGTGAAAAACTGTTTTTT. This chain joins TRBV7-6 and TRBJ1-4; D gene uncertain. The V end lost 1 base, the J end lost 7 bases, and 16 bases lay between the germline ends. This CDR3 contains 16 residues. The V gene's germline CDR1 is SGHVS and CDR2 FNYEAQ.

This clonotype is a singleton in its sample. The rearrangement links TRBV4-2 to TRBJ1-4, with a possible D match to TRBD1 (6 bases). The CDR3 sequence is 16 residues long. CDR1 and CDR2 from the germline V gene are LGHNA and YNFKEQ. V was pared by 4 bases and J by 5 bases, with 17 bases between. The CDR3 nucleotides are TGTGCCAGCAGCCCCCTCACTGGGGGCGGGAATGAAAAACTGTTTTTT. Protein sequence: CASSPLTGGGNEKLFF.